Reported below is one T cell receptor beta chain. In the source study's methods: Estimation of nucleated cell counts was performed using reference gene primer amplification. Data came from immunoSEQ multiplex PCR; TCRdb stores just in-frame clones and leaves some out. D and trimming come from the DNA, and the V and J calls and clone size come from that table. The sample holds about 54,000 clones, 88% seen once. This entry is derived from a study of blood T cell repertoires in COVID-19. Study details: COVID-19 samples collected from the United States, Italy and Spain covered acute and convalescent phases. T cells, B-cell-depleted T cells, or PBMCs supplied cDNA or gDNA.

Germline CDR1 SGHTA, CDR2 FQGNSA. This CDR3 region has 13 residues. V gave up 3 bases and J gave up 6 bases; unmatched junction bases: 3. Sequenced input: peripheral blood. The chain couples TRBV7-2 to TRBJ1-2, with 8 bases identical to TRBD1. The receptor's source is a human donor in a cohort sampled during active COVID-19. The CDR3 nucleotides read TGTGCCAGCAGCTTGGACAGGGCGGATGGCTACACCTTC. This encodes CASSLDRADGYTF.